Each of the 32 T cell receptor beta chains below was sequenced from the same sample in a study of cytomegalovirus exposure and HLA in healthy donors. PCR amplification relied on 60 Vbeta primers (plus 13 Jbeta primers). The method was immunoSEQ multiplex PCR; TCRdb's version includes in-frame clones alone and lacks a portion of them. The sample lists some 130,000 clones, 80% occurring once. Sequenced input: PBMCs. The receptors originated from a young man in good health and CMV-seronegative.

The rearrangement uses TRBV28 and TRBJ2-1, with 8 bases lining up with TRBD2. V trimming: 7 bases; J trimming: 7 bases; junction bases outside the gene matches: 18. Germline loops: CDR1 MDHEN, CDR2 SYDVKM. The CDR3 has 17 residues. CDR3 region: CASIPSSVAGPYNEQFF. CDR3 nucleotide sequence: TGTGCCAGCATTCCCTCGTCGGTAGCGGGGCCTTATAATGAGCAGTTCTTC.

The rearrangement links TRBV7-2 to TRBJ2-4; 8 nucleotides align to TRBD2. Germline assignment: CDR1 SGHTA and CDR2 FQGNSA. The CDR3 is 16 amino acids. V lost 1 base and J lost 8; bases outside the gene matches: 10. As DNA, the CDR3 is TGTGCCAGCAGCTTAGTAGCGGGGTTAGGCTGGCACATTCAGTACTTC. As protein: CASSLVAGLGWHIQYF.

This rearrangement joins TRBV6-6 to TRBJ2-7, with 8 bases aligning to TRBD1. With V trimmed by 6 bases and J by 2 bases, 6 bases remained unmatched. The CDR3 spans 14 residues. Looked up from germline, CDR1 is MNHNY and CDR2 is SVGAGI (reference sequence). CDR3: CASRGQGITYEQYF. CDR3 nucleotide sequence: TGTGCCAGCAGAGGACAGGGAATTACCTACGAGCAGTACTTC.

The rearrangement joins TRBV6-5 to TRBJ1-1; possibly TRBD1 for D (5 bases). Germline V CDR1 and CDR2: MNHEY, SVGAGI. The CDR3 loop spans 14 amino acids. With 3 bases removed from V and 8 bases from J, the gap between germline ends came to 16 bases. CDR3 residues: CASSYKGISSEAFF. In DNA, the CDR3 is TGTGCCAGCAGTTATAAGGGGATCTCAAGCGAAGCTTTCTTT.

This clone was seen a handful of times. The J gene is TRBJ2-1, the V gene TRBV7-9; 8 bases are shared with TRBD1. This CDR3 spans 13 amino acids. Trimming at V came to 10 bases and at J to 4 bases, leaving 6 bases not matched to a gene. The V gene's germline CDR1 is SEHNR and CDR2 FQNEAQ (reference sequence). CDR3 region: CATQGGMYNEQFF. In nucleotides, the CDR3 is TGTGCCACACAGGGGGGTATGTACAATGAGCAGTTCTTC.

The genes are TRBV6-6 and TRBJ1-2; TRBD1 might be the D (5 bases). The ends were cut back, 3 bases at V and 7 bases at J, with 21 bases in the middle. The CDR3 totals 16 residues. CDR1 and CDR2 from the germline V gene are MNHNY and SVGAGI (reference sequence). Written as DNA, the CDR3 is TGTGCCAGCAGTTATTCGGCAGGGAATCTCGGGGGTGGCTACACCTTC. This encodes CASSYSAGNLGGGYTF.

The V gene is TRBV19, the J gene TRBJ1-4; 7 bases are a match to TRBD1. V shed 5 bases, J shed 4 bases, and the junction held 4 bases outside the gene matches. Germline V gives CDR1 LNHDA, CDR2 SQIVND (reference sequence). The CDR3 totals 14 residues. The DNA for the CDR3 is TGTGCCAGTAGTTCGACAGGGATTAATGAAAAACTGTTTTTT. Translating gives CASSSTGINEKLFF.

This clone was observed a single time. The CDR3 sequence is CAWSRGLSSYEQYF. The CDR3 DNA reads as TGTGCCTGGAGTCGCGGTCTGAGCTCCTACGAGCAGTACTTC. This chain joins TRBV30 and TRBJ2-7, with unresolved D. Trimming stripped 2 bases from V and 0 bases from J, with 11 bases between. This CDR3 region has 14 residues. CDR1 and CDR2 from the germline V gene are GTSNPN and SVGIG (reference sequence).

This clone was seen once. The rearrangement links TRBV19 to TRBJ2-7, with 12 positions matching TRBD1. Losses at the gene ends were 1 base for V and 6 bases for J; bases not matched to a gene: 4. CDR1 is LNHDA and CDR2 is SQIVND in the germline V gene (reference sequence). The CDR3 covers 15 residues. Written as DNA, the CDR3 is TGTGCCAGTAGTATAGGGGACAGGGGGCTAACCGAGCAGTACTTC. Its protein product is CASSIGDRGLTEQYF.

This clone was observed a handful of times. This chain links TRBV12-5 with TRBJ1-2, with 7 bases matching TRBD1. Germline V gene data show CDR1 as LGHNT and CDR2 as FRNRAP. The CDR3 totals 16 residues. V was pared by 1 base and J by 2 bases, with 7 bases of the junction left unmatched. The CDR3 DNA follows: TGTGCTAGTGGTTTGGCCGACAGGGTAACGAACTATGGCTACACCTTC. Encoded protein: CASGLADRVTNYGYTF.

This clone was observed a handful of times. The V gene is TRBV28, the J gene TRBJ1-5; D is unclear. Germline values: CDR1 MDHEN, CDR2 SYDVKM. The CDR3 totals 11 residues. Trimming shortened V by 7 bases and J by 5 bases, and 6 bases separated the two germline ends. The CDR3: CASNGDQPQHF. CDR3 sequence (DNA): TGTGCCAGCAACGGAGATCAGCCCCAGCATTTT.

This rearrangement joins TRBV5-1 to TRBJ2-7; 9 nucleotides align to TRBD2. Germline V gives CDR1 SGHRS, CDR2 YFSETQ. This CDR3 contains 17 residues. V was clipped by 4 bases and J by 1 base; unmatched bases: 12. The CDR3, as DNA: TGCGCCAGCAGCCTCCGGGGTGCTAGCGGGAAGTCCTACGAGCAGTACTTC. Translated, it gives CASSLRGASGKSYEQYF.

The chain links TRBV4-1 to TRBJ2-7; TRBD2 matches 11 bases. The CDR3 extends over 16 amino acids. Germline-derived CDR1 and CDR2 are MGHRA and YSYEKL. V lost 1 base and J lost 3; bases outside the gene matches: 5. The CDR3 spells CASSQGSGLAGYEQYF. The CDR3 nucleotides are TGCGCCAGCAGCCAAGGGTCTGGACTAGCGGGCTACGAGCAGTACTTC.

This chain connects TRBV6-1 to TRBJ2-4; D is possibly TRBD1 (6 bases). V dropped 10 bases and J dropped 0 bases, with 16 bases sitting between them. This CDR3 has 15 amino acids. Germline lookup yields CDR1 MNHNS and CDR2 SASEGT. The CDR3 spells CATKRQAIAKNIQYF. The CDR3, as DNA: TGTGCCACCAAAAGACAGGCGATAGCCAAAAACATTCAGTACTTC.

The chain carries TRBV19 and TRBJ2-1; no definite D call. CDR3 length equals 13 residues. The germline V and J ends were trimmed by 3 bases and 6 bases, with 9 bases remaining between them. From germline, CDR1 is LNHDA and CDR2 SQIVND (reference sequence). This CDR3 is CASSILEANEQFF. The CDR3 region has the DNA TGTGCCAGTAGTATCCTTGAGGCCAATGAGCAGTTCTTC.

CDR3 nucleotide sequence: TGTGCCAGCAGGTCAGGGGCGGGTACTGAAGCTTTCTTT. Its translation: CASRSGAGTEAFF. The gene calls are TRBV25-1 and TRBJ1-1, with a tentative D call TRBD1 (6 bases). Germline V gene data show CDR1 as MGHDK and CDR2 as SYGVNS. V was clipped by 6 bases and J by 5 bases, with 13 bases between them. The CDR3 has 13 amino acids.

The chain combines TRBV11-3 with TRBJ2-7, with TRBD1 matching 8 bases. V shed 5 bases, J shed 0 bases, and the junction held 6 bases outside the gene matches. Germline CDR1 reads SGHNT; CDR2 reads YENEEA. The CDR3 consists of 15 residues. CDR3 region: CASSPRQGISYEQYF. The CDR3 DNA sequence: TGTGCCAGCAGCCCTAGACAGGGGATCTCCTACGAGCAGTACTTC.

The chain couples TRBV19 to TRBJ1-1; no firm D call. CDR1 and CDR2 from the germline V gene are LNHDA and SQIVND (reference sequence). This CDR3 has 12 residues. V was pared by 10 bases and J by 1 base, with 10 bases between. CDR3 residues: CATTTGNTEAFF. The CDR3, as DNA: TGTGCCACTACAACGGGGAACACTGAAGCTTTCTTT.

CDR3 nucleotides: TGTGCCAGCAGCTTTGGGCTCCCGGGACAGTCCTACGAGCAGTACTTC. This sequence encodes CASSFGLPGQSYEQYF. The rearrangement uses TRBV7-9 and TRBJ2-7, with 7 bases identical to TRBD1. The CDR3 spans 16 residues. The V segment lost 3 bases and the J segment 1 base; nucleotides outside the gene matches: 9. Germline CDR1 and CDR2: SEHNR and FQNEAQ (reference sequence).

This chain connects TRBV5-6 to TRBJ1-1; D call uncertain. CDR1 is SGHDT, CDR2 YYEEEE, per germline. The CDR3 consists of 13 residues. V gave up 2 bases and J gave up 4 bases, with 9 bases separating them. CDR3 residues: CASSFRSSTEAFF. The CDR3 coding sequence is TGTGCCAGCAGCTTTCGTAGCAGCACTGAAGCTTTCTTT.

The chain is built from TRBV27 and TRBJ2-3, with TRBD1 as a possible D gene (5 bases). CDR3 length equals 16 residues. V was pared by 4 bases and J by 5 bases, with 19 bases between. Germline CDR1 and CDR2: MNHEY and SMNVEV (reference sequence). In DNA form, the CDR3 reads TGTGCCAGCAGTTCACCCAGGTGGGGCTTTGGAGATACGCAGTATTTT. This encodes CASSSPRWGFGDTQYF.

This chain uses TRBV7-9 with TRBJ2-2, with 7 positions matching TRBD2. The CDR3 totals 14 residues. The germline V gene encodes CDR1 SEHNR and CDR2 FQNEAQ (reference sequence). With 3 bases clipped from V and 6 bases from J, the junction kept 4 bases outside the gene matches. The DNA of the CDR3 is TGTGCCAGCAGCTTGTTAGCGGGCCCCGGGGAGCTGTTTTTT. This encodes CASSLLAGPGELFF.

Comments on this clone: The junction shows a germline mismatch at one end, possibly a read error. The chain uses TRBV7-9 and TRBJ2-7, with 10 bases aligning to TRBD2. Germline V gene data show CDR1 as SEHNR and CDR2 as FQNEAQ (reference sequence). The CDR3 is 14 amino acids. CDR3 DNA: TGTTCCAGCAGCTCGGCGGGACTAGCGCCCGAGCAGTACTTC. The encoded protein is CSSSSAGLAPEQYF.

The chain joins TRBV19 to TRBJ2-5, with 13 bases fitting TRBD2. CDR3 length: 15 residues. V lost 9 bases, J lost 5 bases, and 9 bases stayed unmatched. The germline gives CDR1 LNHDA, CDR2 SQIVND (reference sequence). CDR3 sequence (DNA): TGTGCCAGCGAGAGGACTAGCGGGAGTGTTGAGACCCAGTACTTC. This gives the protein CASERTSGSVETQYF.

This clone was seen a single time. V and J are TRBV5-1 and TRBJ2-7, with D possibly matching TRBD1 (5 bases). This CDR3 has 12 residues. CDR1 is SGHRS and CDR2 is YFSETQ in the germline V gene. Trimming stripped 2 bases from V and 4 bases from J, with 7 bases between. CDR3 sequence (DNA): TGCGCCAGCAGCTTAGGGGATTACGAGCAGTACTTC. This encodes CASSLGDYEQYF.

The CDR3 nucleotides are TGCGCCAGCAGCTTGCTAGACAGGGACTATGGCTACACCTTC. It codes for CASSLLDRDYGYTF. V and J are TRBV5-1 and TRBJ1-2; 7 bases agree with TRBD1. Germline CDR1 is SGHRS and CDR2 is YFSETQ. The CDR3 has 14 residues. V lost 1 base and J lost 3; bases outside the gene matches: 3. The variable domain in full, with the rest retrieved from reference TRBV5-1 and TRBJ1-2, is KAGVTQTPRYLIKTRGQQVTLSCSPISGHRSVSWYQQTPGQGLQFLFEYFSETQRNKGNFPGRFSGRQFSNSRSEMNVSTLELGDSALYLCASSLLDRDYGYTFGSGTRLTVV.

CDR3 in amino acids: CASSSLGAESIFF. The CDR3 DNA reads as TGTGCCAGCAGCTCCCTGGGGGCCGAATCGATTTTCTTT. The chain employs TRBV7-9 and TRBJ1-1; the D gene is possibly TRBD1 (6 bases). Trimming removed 4 bases from V and 13 bases from J, with 19 bases in between. The CDR3 is made up of 13 amino acids. From germline, CDR1 is SEHNR and CDR2 FQNEAQ (reference sequence).

This clone was detected a few times. The V call is TRBV10-3, the J call TRBJ1-1; D call uncertain. The CDR3 is 14 residues long. Trimming removed 4 bases from V and 8 bases from J, with 17 bases in between. Germline values: CDR1 ENHRY, CDR2 SYGVKD. This chain's CDR3 is CAISGKFMAAEAFF. The CDR3 DNA is TGTGCCATCAGTGGGAAATTCATGGCGGCCGAAGCTTTCTTT.

There are a few counts of this clone. This chain links TRBV28 with TRBJ2-3, with TRBD2 matching over 8 bases. With 4 bases clipped from V and 6 bases from J, the junction kept 6 bases outside the gene matches. Germline CDR1 reads MDHEN; CDR2 reads SYDVKM. The CDR3 contains 14 residues. This chain's CDR3 is CASSWSGSLDTQYF. The CDR3 DNA sequence: TGTGCCAGCAGTTGGAGCGGGAGCTTGGATACGCAGTATTTT.

This clone occurred once. The rearrangement joins TRBV2 to TRBJ2-3; 9 nucleotides match TRBD2. The CDR3 has 16 residues. Germline V lookup: CDR1 SNHLY, CDR2 FYNNEI. With V trimmed by 6 bases and J by 1 base, 8 bases remained unmatched. The CDR3 sequence: CASRVGGRGGTDTQYF. The CDR3 region has the DNA TGTGCCAGCAGGGTTGGCGGGAGGGGGGGCACAGATACGCAGTATTTT.

V is TRBV6-1 and J is TRBJ1-5, with 8 bases lining up with TRBD1. Per the germline V gene, CDR1 is MNHNS and CDR2 is SASEGT. The CDR3 runs to 15 residues. J lost 6 bases, V lost 4 bases, and 8 bases had no gene match. CDR3 residues: CASSVDRAGGQPQHF. The CDR3 DNA sequence: TGTGCCAGCAGTGTGGACAGGGCAGGGGGTCAGCCCCAGCATTTT.

The gene calls are TRBV10-3 and TRBJ2-1; 9 bases agree with TRBD2. Per the germline V gene, CDR1 is ENHRY and CDR2 is SYGVKD. This CDR3 comprises 16 residues. V was pared by 1 base and J by 7 bases, with 8 bases of the junction left unmatched. The CDR3 DNA is TGTGCCATCAGTGAGTTAGGCAGCGGGAGGCGGAATGAGCAGTTCTTC. Amino acids: CAISELGSGRRNEQFF.